The 8 T cell receptor beta chains in this list originate from one sample, sequenced in a study of CD8+CD57+ T cells in acquired aplastic anemia (dated by TCRdb to the late 2010s). The data were produced on an Illumina HiSeq 2000. Genomic DNA was used as template for profiling of TCR beta VDJ combinations and CDR3 sequences. TCRdb reran the public reads through fastp at Q25 and MiXCR, keeping productive beta chains. Records with the same CDR3 protein are collapsed into one entry carrying the most frequent genes and DNA. The sample has about 160,000 distinct CDR3 sequences on record, 71% of them singletons. The ten largest make up around 45% of the sample. The patients picked for sequencing were ones in whom flow cytometry had shown an expansion of CD8+CD57+ cells. Material: sorted CD4+, CD8+, or CD8+CD57+ T cells (not recorded which) from PBMCs. These receptors originate from a human donor with aplastic anemia.

CDR3 sequence reads: CSAGINRGGGNTIYF. For the CDR3, the DNA is TGCAGTGCTGGGATAAATAGGGGAGGTGGAAACACCATATATTTT. V and J are TRBV20-1 and TRBJ1-3, with D tentatively TRBD1 (5 bases). Trimming shortened V by 5 bases and J by 3 bases, and 17 bases separated the two germline ends. The CDR3 covers 15 residues. Looked up from germline, CDR1 is DFQATT and CDR2 is SNEGSKA (reference sequence).

This clonotype has a handful of counts. The J gene is TRBJ1-1, the V gene TRBV20-1; perhaps TRBD1 as D (5 bases). V dropped 5 bases and J dropped 10 bases, with 20 bases sitting between them. The germline V gene encodes CDR1 DFQATT and CDR2 SNEGSKA (reference sequence). This CDR3 has 13 amino acids. CDR3 sequence reads: CSAVGHGGIRAFF. CDR3 nucleotide sequence: TGCAGTGCTGTCGGGCACGGGGGGATAAGAGCTTTCTTT.

The chain couples TRBV19 to TRBJ2-1, with 9 nucleotides matching TRBD1. V trimming: 4 bases; J trimming: 6 bases; junction bases outside the gene matches: 1. Germline V gene lookup returns CDR1 LNHDA and CDR2 SQIVND (reference sequence). The CDR3 is made up of 13 amino acids. CDR3 bases: TGTGCCAGTAGTAGACAGGGGGTCAATGAGCAGTTCTTC. Translated, it gives CASSRQGVNEQFF.

In the case of this clonotype: This likely comes from a read error, as the CDR3 has no conserved phenylalanine or tryptophan at its end. This chain joins TRBV15 and TRBJ1-6; a weak D match, TRBD1 (6 bases). Germline CDR1 is LNHNV and CDR2 is YYDKDF (reference sequence). The CDR3 is 15 residues long. V was clipped by 0 bases and J by 6 bases, with 9 bases between them. CDR3 DNA sequence: TGTGCCACCAGCAGAGAGGCAGGGGCTAATTCACCCCTCCACCTT. As protein: CATSREAGANSPLHL.

V gene TRBV20-1 combines with J gene TRBJ2-1, with a tentative D call TRBD1 (5 bases). CDR3 length equals 13 residues. Germline loops: CDR1 DFQATT, CDR2 SNEGSKA (reference sequence). Deletions cut 1 base from V and 6 bases from J, with 10 bases between. CDR3 nucleotide sequence: TGCAGTGCTAGAGTAGGGGCCACCAATGAGCAGTTCTTC. Protein product: CSARVGATNEQFF.

The V call is TRBV9, the J call TRBJ2-5; 7 bases align to TRBD2. V gave up 0 bases and J gave up 3 bases; unmatched junction bases: 11. Germline lookup yields CDR1 SGDLS and CDR2 YYNGEE. This CDR3 comprises 17 residues. The DNA for the CDR3 is TGTGCCAGCAGCGTAGCTATAACGGGGGGAGGGAAAGAGACCCAGTACTTC. Encoded protein: CASSVAITGGGKETQYF.

Notes on this clonotype: It may be a read error: a sequence one base away is much more abundant. The genes are TRBV27 and TRBJ1-1; no reliable D call. Trimming removed 11 bases from V and 3 bases from J, with 13 bases in between. This CDR3 region has 12 residues. The V gene's germline CDR1 is MNHEY and CDR2 SMNVEV (reference sequence). The CDR3 protein is CAAGRTDTEAFF. The CDR3 nucleotides are TGTGCCGCGGGCAGAACGGACACTGAAGCTTTCTTT.

The chain links TRBV19 to TRBJ1-1; D is unresolved. This CDR3 has 13 amino acids. Trimming left V 3 bases short and J 7 bases short, with 12 bases between. The germline V gene has CDR1 LNHDA and CDR2 SQIVND (reference sequence). In DNA form, the CDR3 reads TGTGCCAGTAGTATTTCGGTACGAGGTGAAGCTTTCTTT. Its protein is CASSISVRGEAFF.